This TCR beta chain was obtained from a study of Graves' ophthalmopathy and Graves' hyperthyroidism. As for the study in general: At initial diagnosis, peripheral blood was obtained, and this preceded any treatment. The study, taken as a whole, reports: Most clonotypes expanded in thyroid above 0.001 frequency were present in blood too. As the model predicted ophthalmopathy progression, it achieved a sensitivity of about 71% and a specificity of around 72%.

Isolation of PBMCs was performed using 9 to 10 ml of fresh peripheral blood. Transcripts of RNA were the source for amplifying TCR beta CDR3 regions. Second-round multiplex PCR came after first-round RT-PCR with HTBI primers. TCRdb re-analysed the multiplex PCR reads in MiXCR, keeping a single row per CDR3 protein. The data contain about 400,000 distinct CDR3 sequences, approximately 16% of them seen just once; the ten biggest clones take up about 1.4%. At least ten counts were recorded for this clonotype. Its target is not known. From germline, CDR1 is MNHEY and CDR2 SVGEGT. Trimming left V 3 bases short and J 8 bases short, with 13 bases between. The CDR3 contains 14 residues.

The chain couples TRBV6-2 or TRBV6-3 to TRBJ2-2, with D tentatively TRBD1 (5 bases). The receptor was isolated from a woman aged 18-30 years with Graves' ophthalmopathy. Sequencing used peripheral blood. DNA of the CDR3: TGTGCCAGCAGTTATCTTTGGGGCACAGGGGAGCTGTTTTTT. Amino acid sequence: CASSYLWGTGELFF.